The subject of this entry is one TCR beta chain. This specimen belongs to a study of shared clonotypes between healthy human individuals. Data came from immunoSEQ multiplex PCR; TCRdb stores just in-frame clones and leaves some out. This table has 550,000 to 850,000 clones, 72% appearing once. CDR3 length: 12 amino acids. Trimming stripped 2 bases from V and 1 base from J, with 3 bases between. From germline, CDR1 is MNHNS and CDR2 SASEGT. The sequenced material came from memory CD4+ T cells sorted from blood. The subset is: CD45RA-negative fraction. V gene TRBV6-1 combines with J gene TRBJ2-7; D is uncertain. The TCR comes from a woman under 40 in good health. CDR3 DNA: TGTGCCAGCAGTGAAAAGTCCTACGAGCAGTACTTC. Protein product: CASSEKSYEQYF.